This TCR beta chain was captured in a study of PD-1 blockade in classical Hodgkin lymphoma. Findings and limits, study-wide: It was reported that newly diagnosed patients had less baseline TCR diversity than healthy donors.

Note on this clone: As yet, its antigen is unknown.

V was pared by 2 bases and J by 8 bases, with 16 bases between. This CDR3 has 15 amino acids. The germline V gene has CDR1 SEHNR and CDR2 FQNEAQ (reference sequence). Time point denoted: newly diagnosed, previously untreated cHL patient sample. Serving as comparison were PBMCs from newly diagnosed, untreated classical Hodgkin lymphoma, which were sequenced alongside the relapsed/refractory trial patients. Profiled with immunoSEQ multiplex PCR; TCRdb holds only in-frame clones, not every one. The sample has 45,000 or so clones; more than 75% are singletons. This sequence originates from a human donor with classical Hodgkin lymphoma. Source material: peripheral blood mononuclear cells (PBMCs). The rearrangement links TRBV7-9 to TRBJ2-1, with a weak D call TRBD1 (5 bases). This chain's CDR3 is CASSLRQGISDEQFF. CDR3 DNA sequence: TGTGCCAGCAGCTTAAGGCAGGGAATAAGCGATGAGCAGTTCTTC.